A single sample is the source of the 9 T cell receptor beta chains below, sequenced in a study of blood T cell repertoires in COVID-19. Method: immunoSEQ multiplex PCR; TCRdb's copy keeps in-frame clones and lacks some. The top ten clones hold over 0.9% of a sample with fewer than 350,000 clones, roughly 90% of them seen once. The sample taken for sequencing was PBMCs or T cells enriched from blood (not recorded which). The receptor source for this set is a woman aged 25 to 39 who had been exposed to COVID-19.

The chain employs TRBV7-9 and TRBJ2-1; 8 nucleotides line up with TRBD2. The CDR3 loop spans 15 amino acids. Per the germline V gene, CDR1 is SEHNR and CDR2 is FQNEAQ (reference sequence). V trimming: 5 bases; J trimming: 4 bases; junction bases outside the gene matches: 7. This chain's CDR3 is CASSIGGASYNEQFF. As DNA, the CDR3 is TGTGCCAGCAGCATCGGGGGGGCTTCGTACAATGAGCAGTTCTTC.

The rearrangement uses TRBV7-6 and TRBJ1-2; D not certain. The CDR3 totals 13 residues. The V gene lost 8 bases and the J gene lost 5 bases, with 15 bases spanning the gap. Germline V lookup: CDR1 SGHVS, CDR2 FNYEAQ. CDR3 sequence: CASLGRHRYGYTF. The DNA of the CDR3 is TGTGCCAGCCTTGGCAGGCATCGGTATGGCTACACCTTC.

The chain combines TRBV7-8 with TRBJ1-1; TRBD1 matches 9 bases. The V and J ends lost 6 bases and 5 bases, in that order; junction bases with no gene match: 13. Germline CDR1 and CDR2: SGHVS and FQNEAQ. This CDR3 has 16 amino acids. This CDR3 is CASSRRPTGGGTEAFF. For the CDR3, the DNA is TGTGCCAGCAGTCGCCGACCTACAGGGGGCGGTACTGAAGCTTTCTTT.

The chain is built from TRBV24-1 and TRBJ1-4; weak D call: TRBD1 (6 bases). Germline loops: CDR1 KGHDR, CDR2 SFDVKD. The CDR3 sequence is 13 residues long. The germline V and J ends were trimmed by 9 bases and 4 bases, with 11 bases remaining between them. The CDR3 region has the DNA TGTGCCACCCGGGGGGCCGGTAATGAAAAACTGTTTTTT. Translated: CATRGAGNEKLFF.

The count of this clone is one. This CDR3 reads CASSLLAGAHGEQFF. DNA for the CDR3: TGTGCCAGTAGTCTTTTAGCGGGAGCCCACGGTGAGCAGTTCTTC. The genes are TRBV19 and TRBJ2-1; 9 nucleotides align to TRBD2. V was pared by 5 bases and J by 9 bases, with 11 bases of the junction left unmatched. The CDR3 extends over 15 amino acids. CDR1 and CDR2 (germline): LNHDA, SQIVND (reference sequence).

The chain employs TRBV28 and TRBJ2-7, with D possibly being TRBD2 (5 bases). CDR3 length: 14 residues. V was pared by 6 bases and J by 2 bases, with 14 bases between. Germline assignment: CDR1 MDHEN and CDR2 SYDVKM. In DNA form, the CDR3 reads TGTGCCAGCAGCGCACCCGGGGTAACCTACGAGCAGTACTTC. Its protein is CASSAPGVTYEQYF. The variable domain in full, with the rest retrieved from reference TRBV28 and TRBJ2-7, is DVKVTQSSRYLVKRTGEKVFLECVQDMDHENMFWYRQDPGLGLRLIYFSYDVKMKEKGDIPEGYSVSREKKERFSLILESASTNQTSMYLCASSAPGVTYEQYFGPGTRLTVT.

This chain connects TRBV6-7 to TRBJ2-1, with 8 bases aligning to TRBD2. TRBV6-7 falls under the ORF class, with uncertain function. The CDR3 is 15 residues long. CDR3 bases: TGTGACGACCGGCGGGAGGAAAAGAGCTACAATGAGCAGTTCTTC. It encodes CDDRREEKSYNEQFF.

The chain couples TRBV7-9 to TRBJ1-2; D is ambiguous. Germline V lookup: CDR1 SEHNR, CDR2 FQNEAQ (reference sequence). V lost 5 bases to trimming and J lost 2 bases, with 9 bases between them. The CDR3 length is 13 residues. Written as DNA, the CDR3 is TGTGCCAGCAGCGACTCGGGGAACTATGGCTACACCTTC. Translating it yields CASSDSGNYGYTF.

V is TRBV2 and J is TRBJ2-7; D perhaps matches TRBD1 (5 bases). CDR1 SNHLY and CDR2 FYNNEI come from the germline V gene. The CDR3 covers 16 residues. V shed 1 base and J shed 3 bases, with 16 bases lying between them. The CDR3 loop is CASSEGGPGNFYEQYF. CDR3 DNA: TGTGCCAGCAGTGAAGGGGGCCCAGGGAACTTCTACGAGCAGTACTTC.